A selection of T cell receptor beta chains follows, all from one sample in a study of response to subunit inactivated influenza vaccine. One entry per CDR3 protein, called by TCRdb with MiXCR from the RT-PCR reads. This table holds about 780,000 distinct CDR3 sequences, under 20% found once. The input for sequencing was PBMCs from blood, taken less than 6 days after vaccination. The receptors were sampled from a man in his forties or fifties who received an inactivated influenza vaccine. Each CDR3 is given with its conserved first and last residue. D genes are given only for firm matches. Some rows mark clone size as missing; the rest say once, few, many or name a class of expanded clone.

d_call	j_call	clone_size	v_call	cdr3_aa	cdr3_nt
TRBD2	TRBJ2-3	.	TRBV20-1	CSASQSAGVTDTQYF	TGCAGTGCTAGCCAATCGGCGGGGGTCACAGATACGCAGTATTTT
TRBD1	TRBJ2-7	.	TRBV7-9	CASSGAGTGRAYEQYF	TGTGCCAGCAGCGGGGCCGGGACAGGTCGGGCTTACGAGCAGTACTTC
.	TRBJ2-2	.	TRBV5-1	CASSPWDGGPGELFF	TGCGCCAGCAGCCCCTGGGACGGTGGACCCGGGGAGCTGTTTTTT
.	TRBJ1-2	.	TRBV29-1	CSTTPSQGSYGYTF	TGCAGCACCACACCTTCACAGGGAAGCTATGGCTACACCTTC
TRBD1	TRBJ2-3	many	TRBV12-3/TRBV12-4	CASSPRGTGLTDTQYF	TGTGCCAGCAGCCCACGGGGGACAGGGTTGACAGATACGCAGTATTTT
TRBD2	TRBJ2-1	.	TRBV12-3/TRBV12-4	CASSLRLAGRNEQFF	TGTGCCAGCAGTTTAAGACTAGCTGGTCGGAATGAGCAGTTCTTC
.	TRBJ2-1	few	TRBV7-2	CASSTTPRTLSRNEQFF	TGTGCCAGCAGCACAACGCCCCGGACACTTTCGCGCAATGAGCAGTTCTTC
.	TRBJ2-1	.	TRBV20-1	CSARAPRTNYNEQFF	TGCAGTGCTAGAGCGCCCCGTACAAACTACAATGAGCAGTTCTTC
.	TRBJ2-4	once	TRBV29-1	CSVEVGWRGGRAKNIQYF	TGCAGCGTTGAAGTTGGTTGGAGGGGAGGAAGGGCCAAAAACATTCAGTACTTC
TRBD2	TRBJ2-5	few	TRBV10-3	CAISELLRGGEETQYF	TGTGCCATCAGTGAGCTTTTGCGGGGGGGCGAAGAGACCCAGTACTTC
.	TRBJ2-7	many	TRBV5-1	CASSLEFTVSDEQYF	TGCGCCAGCAGCTTGGAGTTCACGGTTTCGGACGAGCAGTACTTC
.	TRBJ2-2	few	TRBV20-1	CSARVAANTGELFF	TGCAGTGCTAGGGTTGCAGCCAACACCGGGGAGCTGTTTTTT
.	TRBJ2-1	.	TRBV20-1	CSALTPRSYNEQFF	TGCAGTGCACTTACACCTCGCTCCTACAATGAGCAGTTCTTC
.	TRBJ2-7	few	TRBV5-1	CASSEGGSSSYEQYF	TGCGCCAGCAGCGAGGGGGGGTCTAGCTCCTACGAGCAGTACTTC
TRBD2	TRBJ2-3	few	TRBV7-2	CASSSTSGITDTQYF	TGTGCCAGCAGCTCCACTAGCGGGATTACAGATACGCAGTATTTT
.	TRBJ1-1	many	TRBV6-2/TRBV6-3	CASSYRLNTEAFF	TGTGCCAGCAGTTACAGACTGAACACTGAAGCTTTCTTT
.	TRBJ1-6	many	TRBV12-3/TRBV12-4	CASSLDPGNNSPLHF	TGTGCCAGCAGTTTAGATCCTGGGAATAATTCACCCCTCCACTTT
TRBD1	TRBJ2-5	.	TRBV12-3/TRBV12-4	CASSSRQGAYETQYF	TGTGCCAGCAGTTCAAGACAGGGGGCGTATGAGACCCAGTACTTC
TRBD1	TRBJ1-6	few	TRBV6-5	CASSYSDRGRSPLHF	TGTGCCAGCAGTTACTCGGACAGGGGAAGATCACCCCTCCACTTT
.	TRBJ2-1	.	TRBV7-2	CASSHRTRDYNEQFF	TGTGCCAGCAGCCACCGCACTAGAGATTACAATGAGCAGTTCTTC
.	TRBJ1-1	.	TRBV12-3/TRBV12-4	CASTILREGTEAFF	TGTGCCAGCACCATCCTGAGGGAGGGAACTGAAGCTTTCTTT
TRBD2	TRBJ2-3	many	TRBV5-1	CASSPGTSADTQYF	TGTGCCAGCAGTCCCGGGACTAGCGCAGATACGCAGTATTTT
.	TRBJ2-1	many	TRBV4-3	CASSQGIGSTYNEQFF	TGCGCCAGCAGCCAAGGAATCGGAAGCACCTACAATGAGCAGTTCTTC
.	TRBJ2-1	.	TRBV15	CATTLGLPNEQFF	TGTGCCACCACCCTAGGACTACCCAATGAGCAGTTCTTC
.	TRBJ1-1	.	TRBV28	CASSAIGTEAFF	TGTGCCAGCAGTGCAATTGGGACTGAAGCTTTCTTT
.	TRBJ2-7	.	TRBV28	CASRTTSYEQYF	TGTGCCAGCAGAACTACCTCCTACGAGCAGTACTTC
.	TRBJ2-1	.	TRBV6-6	CASSYLGEGEQFF	TGTGCCAGCAGTTACTTAGGGGAAGGCGAGCAGTTCTTC
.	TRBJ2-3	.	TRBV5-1	CASSLADDFSSTDTQYF	TGCGCCAGCAGCTTGGCCGACGATTTTTCTAGCACAGATACGCAGTATTTT
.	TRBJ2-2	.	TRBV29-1	CSVERGTGELFF	TGCAGCGTTGAACGGGGGACCGGGGAGCTGTTTTTT